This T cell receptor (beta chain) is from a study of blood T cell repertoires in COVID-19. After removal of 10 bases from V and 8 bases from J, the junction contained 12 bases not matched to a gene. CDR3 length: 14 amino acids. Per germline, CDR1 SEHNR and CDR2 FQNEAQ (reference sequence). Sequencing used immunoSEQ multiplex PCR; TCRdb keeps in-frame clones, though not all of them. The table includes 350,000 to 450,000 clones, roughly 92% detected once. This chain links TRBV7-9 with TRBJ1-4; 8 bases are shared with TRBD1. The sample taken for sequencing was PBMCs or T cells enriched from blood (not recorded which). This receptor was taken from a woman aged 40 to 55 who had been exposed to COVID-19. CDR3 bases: TGTGCCATCAAGCAAGGGACAGGTTGGGAAAAACTGTTTTTT. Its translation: CAIKQGTGWEKLFF.